Below, 26 T cell receptor beta chains from the same sample are listed, as sequenced in a study of a mutant IDH1 vaccine in newly diagnosed glioma. These receptors' targets are unknown. The time point here: week 23, last vaccination. Vaccinated patients received 300 ug of mutant IDH1 20-mer peptide per dose, with topical imiquimod. Repertoires were generated with immunoSEQ multiplex PCR, while TCRdb's copy carries only in-frame clones and drops some. The table lists approximately 62,000 clones, 80% to 90% of them singletons. The sequences come from PBMCs, collected from a glioma patient whose treatment included an IDH1 peptide vaccine. These receptors came from a man under 40 with glioma.

The V call is TRBV7-8, the J call TRBJ1-2; D call uncertain. V gave up 0 bases and J gave up 4 bases, with 12 bases separating them. This CDR3 contains 15 residues. Per germline, CDR1 SGHVS and CDR2 FQNEAQ. The CDR3 loop reads CASSLAPQVLYGYTF. The CDR3 DNA is TGTGCCAGCAGCTTAGCACCTCAGGTTCTCTATGGCTACACCTTC.

The gene calls are TRBV7-8 and TRBJ2-7, with 9 bases identical to TRBD2. CDR1 and CDR2 (germline): SGHVS, FQNEAQ. After removal of 3 bases from V and 2 bases from J, the junction contained 17 bases not matched to a gene. This CDR3 is 19 amino acids long. CDR3 in DNA: TGTGCCAGCAGCTTCCTTTTGTCCCCTGGACTAGCGATCACCTACGAGCAGTACTTC. It yields the protein CASSFLLSPGLAITYEQYF.

The chain recombines TRBV5-4 with TRBJ1-6; D gene ambiguous. The CDR3 has 14 residues. In germline, CDR1 is SGHNT, CDR2 YYREEE (reference sequence). V was clipped by 4 bases and J by 7 bases, with 12 bases between them. CDR3: CASSPEGQNSPLHF. The CDR3 DNA reads as TGTGCCAGCAGCCCCGAGGGCCAGAATTCACCCCTCCACTTT.

This clone was seen only once. The V call is TRBV2, the J call TRBJ2-1, with 12 bases aligning to TRBD2. V gave up 5 bases and J gave up 6 bases; unmatched junction bases: 11. Per the germline V gene, CDR1 is SNHLY and CDR2 is FYNNEI. This CDR3 contains 17 residues. CDR3 nucleotide sequence: TGTGCCAGCAGTCTACGAAGACTAGCGGGGGCTTTCAATGAGCAGTTCTTC. Translating it yields CASSLRRLAGAFNEQFF.

The chain uses TRBV5-5 and TRBJ1-2, with TRBD1 as a possible D gene (6 bases). CDR1 is SGHKS, CDR2 YYEKEE, per germline (reference sequence). This CDR3 has 13 residues. The V and J ends lost 3 bases and 6 bases respectively, with 12 bases between them. The CDR3, as DNA: TGTGCCAGCAGCTCCAGGGGAAGTGATGGCTACACCTTC. Protein product: CASSSRGSDGYTF.

This clone was recorded a few times. The chain is built from TRBV19 and TRBJ1-5; TRBD1 aligns across 8 bases. Germline CDR1 is LNHDA and CDR2 is SQIVND (reference sequence). V trimming: 3 bases; J trimming: 6 bases; junction bases outside the gene matches: 10. The CDR3 has 16 residues. The CDR3 region has the DNA TGTGCCAGTAGTATGATGGGACAGGTCCGGGTTCAGCCCCAGCATTTT. It translates to CASSMMGQVRVQPQHF. The full variable domain, completed using reference TRBV19 and TRBJ1-5, is DGGITQSPKYLFRKEGQNVTLSCEQNLNHDAMYWYRQDPGQGLRLIYYSQIVNDFQKGDIAEGYSVSREKKESFPLTVTSAQKNPTAFYLCASSMMGQVRVQPQHFGDGTRLSIL.

The CDR3 is CASSLEEATPVTEAFF. The CDR3, as DNA: TGCGCCAGCAGCTTGGAAGAAGCGACCCCGGTCACTGAAGCTTTCTTT. This chain connects TRBV5-1 to TRBJ1-1; D unresolved. The CDR3 spans 16 residues. V shed 0 bases and J shed 4 bases, with 16 bases lying between them. The germline CDR1 and CDR2 sequences are SGHRS and YFSETQ.

This clone was seen only a few times. The chain carries TRBV30 and TRBJ1-4; possibly TRBD1 for D (5 bases). Germline loops: CDR1 GTSNPN, CDR2 SVGIG (reference sequence). Between the trimmed V and J ends, which lost 3 bases and 7 bases, there was a span of 15 bases. The CDR3 totals 14 residues. CDR3 nucleotide sequence: TGTGCCTGGAGACCCTCCGGGGGAGGTGAAAAACTGTTTTTT. This sequence encodes CAWRPSGGGEKLFF.

The chain couples TRBV15 to TRBJ2-2, with 9 bases lining up with TRBD2. V gave up 2 bases and J gave up 4 bases; unmatched junction bases: 8. CDR3 length: 17 amino acids. Germline V gene lookup returns CDR1 LNHNV and CDR2 YYDKDF (reference sequence). The CDR3: CATSRLLAGATTGELFF. CDR3 in DNA: TGTGCCACCAGCAGACTTTTAGCGGGGGCCACCACCGGGGAGCTGTTTTTT. The full variable domain, rest sourced from reference TRBV15 and TRBJ2-2, is DAMVIQNPRYQVTQFGKPVTLSCSQTLNHNVMYWYQQKSSQAPKLLFHYYDKDFNNEADTPDNFQSRRPNTSFCFLDIRSPGLGDTAMYLCATSRLLAGATTGELFFGEGSRLTVL.

The DNA for the CDR3 is TGCAGCGTGGGACAGGCCCGGGCCACTGAAAAACTGTTTTTT. It specifies CSVGQARATEKLFF. This chain uses TRBV29-1 with TRBJ1-4; TRBD1 aligns across 8 bases. With V trimmed by 6 bases and J by 7 bases, 10 bases remained unmatched. CDR1 and CDR2 (germline): SQVTM, ANQGSEA. The CDR3 length is 14 residues.

The chain uses TRBV28 and TRBJ1-1; D uncertain. The germline V gene has CDR1 MDHEN and CDR2 SYDVKM. V dropped 5 bases and J dropped 0 bases, with 10 bases sitting between them. The CDR3 totals 14 residues. CDR3 in DNA: TGTGCCAGCAGTATGGACGGCTTGAACACTGAAGCTTTCTTT. It is translated as CASSMDGLNTEAFF.

The sample holds a few counts of this clone. The chain has TRBV18 and TRBJ1-1; tentative D call: TRBD1 (6 bases). The germline V gene encodes CDR1 KGHSH and CDR2 LQKENI. The germline V and J ends were trimmed by 4 bases and 3 bases, with 15 bases remaining between them. This CDR3 region has 15 residues. CDR3: CASSRRQVLDTEAFF. The CDR3 region has the DNA TGTGCCAGCTCACGAAGACAGGTCTTGGACACTGAAGCTTTCTTT.

This chain uses TRBV30 with TRBJ1-1, with a weak D call TRBD1 (5 bases). The V end lost 0 bases, the J end lost 9 bases, and 14 bases lay between the germline ends. The CDR3 sequence is 13 residues long. Germline CDR1 GTSNPN, CDR2 SVGIG (reference sequence). As DNA, the CDR3 is TGTGCCTGGAGTGTACGGGACCGAACGCAAGCTTTCTTT. Its translation is CAWSVRDRTQAFF.

As regards this clone: This may come from a read error, since a much larger clone is one base off. Other DNA sequences in this sample translate to the same CDR3. The gene calls are TRBV4-2 and TRBJ2-2, with 9 bases fitting TRBD2. Per the germline V gene, CDR1 is LGHNA and CDR2 is YNFKEQ. Trimming took 0 bases from V and 2 from J; bases not matched to a gene: 7. This CDR3 spans 18 amino acids. CDR3 loop: CASSQDGAGGPNTGELFF. The DNA for the CDR3 is TGTGCCAGCAGCCAAGATGGTGCGGGGGGGCCTAACACCGGGGAGCTGTTTTTT.

This rearrangement joins TRBV19 to TRBJ2-7; TRBD2 matches 11 bases. This CDR3 comprises 17 residues. In germline, CDR1 is LNHDA, CDR2 SQIVND (reference sequence). After removal of 4 bases from V and 0 bases from J, the junction contained 8 bases not matched to a gene. In DNA form, the CDR3 reads TGTGCCAGTAGTACCCCCTCACTAGCGGGGGTCTCCTACGAGCAGTACTTC. It specifies CASSTPSLAGVSYEQYF.

This clone was found once. V gene TRBV6-5 combines with J gene TRBJ1-2; D uncertain. The CDR3 loop spans 13 amino acids. V was clipped by 6 bases and J by 8 bases, with 16 bases between them. Looked up from germline, CDR1 is MNHEY and CDR2 is SVGAGI. In nucleotides, the CDR3 is TGTGCCAGCAGCCTTTCCTGGGGTGAAGGCTACACCTTC. This gives the protein CASSLSWGEGYTF.

This chain joins TRBV19 and TRBJ2-7; 7 bases match TRBD1. The V and J ends lost 2 bases and 11 bases, in that order; junction bases with no gene match: 9. This CDR3 is built from 13 residues. Germline V lookup: CDR1 LNHDA, CDR2 SQIVND (reference sequence). DNA for the CDR3: TGTGCCAGTAGTATACCGGGACAGAGGGTCAAGTACTTC. Residues: CASSIPGQRVKYF.

There are a few counts of this clone. The chain carries TRBV15 and TRBJ2-7, with D perhaps matching TRBD1 or TRBD2 (5 bases each). V was cut by 6 bases and J by 0 bases, with 12 bases left in between. The germline V gene encodes CDR1 LNHNV and CDR2 YYDKDF (reference sequence). The CDR3 runs to 14 residues. The chain's CDR3 is CATSPIGGSYEQYF. The CDR3 nucleotides are TGTGCCACCAGTCCTATTGGGGGCTCCTACGAGCAGTACTTC.

The V call is TRBV9, the J call TRBJ2-5; 8 positions match TRBD1. This CDR3 comprises 15 residues. V gave up 3 bases and J gave up 5 bases; unmatched junction bases: 9. Germline V CDR1 and CDR2: SGDLS, YYNGEE. The CDR3 loop reads CASSGTTGGGETQYF. In DNA, the CDR3 is TGTGCCAGCAGCGGAACAACAGGGGGAGGCGAGACCCAGTACTTC. Complete variable domain (other parts from reference TRBV9 and TRBJ2-5): DSGVTQTPKHLITATGQRVTLRCSPRSGDLSVYWYQQSLDQGLQFLIQYYNGEERAKGNILERFSAQQFPDLHSELNLSSLELGDSALYFCASSGTTGGGETQYFGPGTRLLVL.

The V call is TRBV21-1, the J call TRBJ1-4. TRBV21-1 is a documented pseudogene. This CDR3 comprises 13 residues. CDR3 sequence: CASSSGLNEKLFF. As DNA, the CDR3 is TGTGCCAGCTCCTCCGGGCTTAATGAAAAACTGTTTTTT.

The chain couples TRBV18 to TRBJ2-5, with D perhaps matching TRBD1 or TRBD2 (5 bases each). V lost 1 base to trimming and J lost 1 base, with 10 bases between them. The CDR3 is 15 residues long. CDR1 KGHSH and CDR2 LQKENI come from the germline V gene. The CDR3 DNA reads as TGTGCCAGCTCACCACGGACCGGGGCCCAAGAGACCCAGTACTTC. Its translation is CASSPRTGAQETQYF.

The V gene is TRBV5-4, the J gene TRBJ1-1, with D unresolved. CDR3 length: 16 amino acids. Germline V gene lookup returns CDR1 SGHNT and CDR2 YYREEE (reference sequence). Trimming left V 0 bases short and J 0 bases short, with 12 bases between. CDR3 amino acids: CASSLDFDSLNTEAFF. CDR3 DNA: TGTGCCAGCAGCTTGGATTTCGACTCTCTGAACACTGAAGCTTTCTTT.

This chain joins TRBV19 and TRBJ1-2; the D gene is possibly TRBD1 (5 bases). The CDR3 totals 15 residues. Germline loops: CDR1 LNHDA, CDR2 SQIVND (reference sequence). V lost 8 bases to trimming and J lost 1 base, with 17 bases between them. CDR3 residues: CASREDTRLNYGYTF. CDR3 nucleotide sequence: TGTGCCAGTCGAGAGGACACCCGCCTTAACTATGGCTACACCTTC.

The CDR3 spells CASSFQGFTDTQYF. CDR3 DNA sequence: TGTGCCAGCAGCTTTCAGGGATTCACAGATACGCAGTATTTT. The V and J genes are TRBV7-9 and TRBJ2-3; tentatively, D is TRBD1 (5 bases). The CDR3 contains 14 residues. Germline-derived CDR1 and CDR2 are SEHNR and FQNEAQ (reference sequence). Trimming took off 3 bases at V and 2 bases at J, with 9 bases between the two ends.

V usage is TRBV13 and J usage is TRBJ2-7; no clear D gene. This CDR3 comprises 15 residues. Germline lookup yields CDR1 PRHDT and CDR2 FYEKMQ (reference sequence). V was trimmed by 5 bases and J by 0 bases, leaving 14 bases between them. CDR3 in DNA: TGTGCCAGCAGCCACCTGGCCAGTCACTCCTACGAGCAGTACTTC. Translated, it gives CASSHLASHSYEQYF.

The V and J genes are TRBV15 and TRBJ2-2; D is possibly TRBD2 (6 bases). Per the germline V gene, CDR1 is LNHNV and CDR2 is YYDKDF (reference sequence). V was trimmed by 3 bases and J by 3 bases, leaving 8 bases between them. There are 14 residues in the CDR3. This CDR3 reads CATSSWGDTGELFF. CDR3 bases: TGTGCCACCAGCAGTTGGGGGGACACCGGGGAGCTGTTTTTT.